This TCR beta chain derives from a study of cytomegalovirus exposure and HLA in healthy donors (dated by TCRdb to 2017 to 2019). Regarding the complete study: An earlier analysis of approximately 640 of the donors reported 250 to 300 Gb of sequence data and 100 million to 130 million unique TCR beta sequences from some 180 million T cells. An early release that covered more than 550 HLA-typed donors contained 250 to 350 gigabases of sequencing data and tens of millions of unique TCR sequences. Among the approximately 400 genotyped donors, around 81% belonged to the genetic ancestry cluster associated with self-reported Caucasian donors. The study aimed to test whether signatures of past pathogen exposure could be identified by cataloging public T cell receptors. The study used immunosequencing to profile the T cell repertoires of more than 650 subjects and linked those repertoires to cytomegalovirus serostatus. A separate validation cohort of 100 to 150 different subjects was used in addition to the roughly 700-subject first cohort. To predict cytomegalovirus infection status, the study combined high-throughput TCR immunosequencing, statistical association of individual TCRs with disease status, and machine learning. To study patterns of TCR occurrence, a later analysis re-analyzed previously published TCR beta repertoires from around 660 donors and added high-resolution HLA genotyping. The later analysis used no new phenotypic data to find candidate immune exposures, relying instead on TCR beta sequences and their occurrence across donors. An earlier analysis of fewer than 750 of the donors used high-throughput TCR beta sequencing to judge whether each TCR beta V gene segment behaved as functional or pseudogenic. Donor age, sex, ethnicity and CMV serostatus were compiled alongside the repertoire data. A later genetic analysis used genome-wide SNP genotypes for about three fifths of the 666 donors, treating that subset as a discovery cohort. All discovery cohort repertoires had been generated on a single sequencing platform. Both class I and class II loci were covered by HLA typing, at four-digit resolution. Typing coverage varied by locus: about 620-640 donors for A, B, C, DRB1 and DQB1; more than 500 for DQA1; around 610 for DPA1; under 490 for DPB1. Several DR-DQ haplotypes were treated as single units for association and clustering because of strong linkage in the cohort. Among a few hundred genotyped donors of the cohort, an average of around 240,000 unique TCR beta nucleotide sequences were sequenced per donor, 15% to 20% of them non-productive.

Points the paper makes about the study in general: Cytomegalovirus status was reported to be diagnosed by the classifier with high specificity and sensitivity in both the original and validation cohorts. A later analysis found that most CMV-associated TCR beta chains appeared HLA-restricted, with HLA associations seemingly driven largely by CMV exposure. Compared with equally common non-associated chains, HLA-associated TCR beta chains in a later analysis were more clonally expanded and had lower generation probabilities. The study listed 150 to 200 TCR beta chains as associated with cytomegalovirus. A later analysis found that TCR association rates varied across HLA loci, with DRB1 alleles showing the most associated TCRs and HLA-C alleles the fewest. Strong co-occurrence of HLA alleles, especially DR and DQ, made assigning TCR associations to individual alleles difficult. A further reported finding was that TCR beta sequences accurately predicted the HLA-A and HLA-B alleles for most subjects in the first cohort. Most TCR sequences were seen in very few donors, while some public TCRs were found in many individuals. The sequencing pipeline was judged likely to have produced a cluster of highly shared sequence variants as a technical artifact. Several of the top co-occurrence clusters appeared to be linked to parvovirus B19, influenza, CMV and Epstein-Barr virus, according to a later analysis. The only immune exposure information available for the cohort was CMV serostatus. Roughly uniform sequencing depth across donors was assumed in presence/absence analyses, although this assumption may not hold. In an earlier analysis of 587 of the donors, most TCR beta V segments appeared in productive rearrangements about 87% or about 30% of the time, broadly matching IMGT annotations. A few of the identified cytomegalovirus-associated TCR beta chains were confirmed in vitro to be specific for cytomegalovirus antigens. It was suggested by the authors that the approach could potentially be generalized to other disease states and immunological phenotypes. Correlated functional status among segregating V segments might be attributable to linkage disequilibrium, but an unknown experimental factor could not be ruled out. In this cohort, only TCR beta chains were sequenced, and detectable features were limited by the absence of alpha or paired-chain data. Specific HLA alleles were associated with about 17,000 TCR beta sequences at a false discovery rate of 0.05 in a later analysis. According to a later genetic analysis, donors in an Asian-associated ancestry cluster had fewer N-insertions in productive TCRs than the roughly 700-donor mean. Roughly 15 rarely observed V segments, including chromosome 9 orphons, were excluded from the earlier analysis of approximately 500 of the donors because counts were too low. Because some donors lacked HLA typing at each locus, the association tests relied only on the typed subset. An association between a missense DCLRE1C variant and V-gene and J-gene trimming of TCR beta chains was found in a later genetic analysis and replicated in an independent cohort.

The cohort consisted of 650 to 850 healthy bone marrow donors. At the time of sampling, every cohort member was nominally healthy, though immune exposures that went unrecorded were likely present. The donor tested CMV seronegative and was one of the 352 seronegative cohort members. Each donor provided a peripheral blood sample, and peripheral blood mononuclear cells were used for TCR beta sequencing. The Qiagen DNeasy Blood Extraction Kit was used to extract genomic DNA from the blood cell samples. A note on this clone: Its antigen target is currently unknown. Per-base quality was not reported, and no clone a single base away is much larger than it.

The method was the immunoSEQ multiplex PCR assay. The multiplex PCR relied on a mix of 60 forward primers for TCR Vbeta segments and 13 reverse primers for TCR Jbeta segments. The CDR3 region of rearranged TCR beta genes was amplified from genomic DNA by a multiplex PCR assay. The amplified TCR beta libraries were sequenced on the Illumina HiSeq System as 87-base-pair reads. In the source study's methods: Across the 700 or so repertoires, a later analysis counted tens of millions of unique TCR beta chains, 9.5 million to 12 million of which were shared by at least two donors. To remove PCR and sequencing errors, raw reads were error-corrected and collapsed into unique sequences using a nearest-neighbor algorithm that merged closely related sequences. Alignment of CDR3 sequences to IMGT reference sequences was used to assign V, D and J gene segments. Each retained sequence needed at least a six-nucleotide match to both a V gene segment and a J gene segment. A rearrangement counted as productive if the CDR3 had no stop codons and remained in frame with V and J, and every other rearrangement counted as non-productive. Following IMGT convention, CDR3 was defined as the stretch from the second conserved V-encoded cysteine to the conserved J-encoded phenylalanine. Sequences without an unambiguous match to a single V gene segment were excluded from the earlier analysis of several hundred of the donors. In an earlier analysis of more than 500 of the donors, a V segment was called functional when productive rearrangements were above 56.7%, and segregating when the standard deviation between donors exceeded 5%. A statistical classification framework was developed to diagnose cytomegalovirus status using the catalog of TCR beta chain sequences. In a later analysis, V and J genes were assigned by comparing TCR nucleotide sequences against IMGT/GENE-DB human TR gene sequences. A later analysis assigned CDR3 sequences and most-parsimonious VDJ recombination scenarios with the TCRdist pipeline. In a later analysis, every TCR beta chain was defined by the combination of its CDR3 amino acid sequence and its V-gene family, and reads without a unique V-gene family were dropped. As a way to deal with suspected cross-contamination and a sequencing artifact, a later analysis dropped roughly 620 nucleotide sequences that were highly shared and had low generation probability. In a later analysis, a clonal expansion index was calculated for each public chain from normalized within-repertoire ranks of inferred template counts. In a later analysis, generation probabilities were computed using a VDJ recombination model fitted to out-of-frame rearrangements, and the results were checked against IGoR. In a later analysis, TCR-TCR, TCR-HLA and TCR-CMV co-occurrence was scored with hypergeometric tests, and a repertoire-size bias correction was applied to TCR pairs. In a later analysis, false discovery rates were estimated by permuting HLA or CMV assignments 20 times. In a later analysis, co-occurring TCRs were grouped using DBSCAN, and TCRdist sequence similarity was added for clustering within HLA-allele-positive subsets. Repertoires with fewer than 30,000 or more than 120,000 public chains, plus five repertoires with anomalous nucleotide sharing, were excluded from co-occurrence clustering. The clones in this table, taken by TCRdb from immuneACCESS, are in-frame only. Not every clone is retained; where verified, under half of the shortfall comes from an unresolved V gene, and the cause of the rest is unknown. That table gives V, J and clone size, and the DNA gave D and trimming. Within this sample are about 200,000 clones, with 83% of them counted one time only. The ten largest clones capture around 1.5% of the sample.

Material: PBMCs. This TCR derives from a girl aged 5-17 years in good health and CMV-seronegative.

The DNA sequence reads TGCAGCGTTAGTAGGGGGAGGGCGGGGGAGACCCAGTACTTC. Translated, it gives CSVSRGRAGETQYF. Recombination linked TRBV29-1 to TRBJ2-5; a weak D assignment points to TRBD2 (7 bases agree). V is cut by 5 bases and J by 5 bases, and the space between the germline ends is 18 bases. The germline V gene provides CDR1 SQVTM and CDR2 ANQGSEA. The CDR3 holds 14 amino acids from the cysteine to the phenylalanine. Solely the CDR3 DNA is kept, with 42 bases framed from the first base.